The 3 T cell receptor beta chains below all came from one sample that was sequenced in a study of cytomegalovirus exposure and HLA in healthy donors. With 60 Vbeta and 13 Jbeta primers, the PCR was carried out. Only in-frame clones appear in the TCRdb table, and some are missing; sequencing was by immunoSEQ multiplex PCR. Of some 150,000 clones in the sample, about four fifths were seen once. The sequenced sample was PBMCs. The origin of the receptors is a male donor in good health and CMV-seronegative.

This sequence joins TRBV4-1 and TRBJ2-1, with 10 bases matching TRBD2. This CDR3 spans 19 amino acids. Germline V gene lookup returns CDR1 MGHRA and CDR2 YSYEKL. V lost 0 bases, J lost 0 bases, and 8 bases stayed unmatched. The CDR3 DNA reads TGCGCCAGCAGCCAAGACTACCCAGCTAGCGGGAGCTCCTACAATGAGCAGTTCTTC. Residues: CASSQDYPASGSSYNEQFF.

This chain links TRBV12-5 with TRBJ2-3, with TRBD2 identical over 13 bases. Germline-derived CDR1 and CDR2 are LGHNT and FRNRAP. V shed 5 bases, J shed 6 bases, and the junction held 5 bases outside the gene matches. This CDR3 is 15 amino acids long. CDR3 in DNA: TGTGCTAGTGGTCCCGGACTAGCGGGGGTGGATACGCAGTATTTT. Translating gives CASGPGLAGVDTQYF.

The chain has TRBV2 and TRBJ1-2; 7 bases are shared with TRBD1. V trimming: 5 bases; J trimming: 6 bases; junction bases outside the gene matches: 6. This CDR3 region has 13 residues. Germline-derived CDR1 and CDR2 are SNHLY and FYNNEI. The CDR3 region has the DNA TGTGCCAGCAGTTACGGGACAGCAGATGGCTACACCTTC. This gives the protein CASSYGTADGYTF. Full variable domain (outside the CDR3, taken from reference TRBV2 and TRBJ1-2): EPEVTQTPSHQVTQMGQEVILRCVPISNHLYFYWYRQILGQKVEFLVSFYNNEISEKSEIFDDQFSVERPDGSNFTLKIRSTKLEDSAMYFCASSYGTADGYTFGSGTRLTVV.